What follows are 24 T cell receptor beta chains derived from one specimen sequenced in a study of OX40 agonist ivuxolimab in advanced cancers. Library preparation used the immunoSEQ multiplex PCR assay. In its TCRdb copy, this immuneACCESS table keeps in-frame sequences only and misses some clones. Where compared with another copy, unresolved V genes explain less than half of these, and the others have no known cause. This sample is represented by 75,000 to 100,000 clones; roughly 90% of them were singletons. The ten top clones hold around 0.3% of the sample. The specimen comprised CD4+ or CD8+ T cells sorted from blood, sampled in a trial of the OX40 agonist ivuxolimab. All receptors come from an adult with an advanced solid tumor such as melanoma, head and neck, liver or kidney cancer.

This chain uses TRBV6-1 with TRBJ2-7; D may be TRBD1 (6 bases). With 7 bases removed from V and 0 bases from J, the gap between germline ends came to 10 bases. This CDR3 is 13 amino acids long. Germline V CDR1 and CDR2: MNHNS, SASEGT. Written as DNA, the CDR3 is TGTGCCAGCAAACAGGGATACTCCTACGAGCAGTACTTC. It encodes CASKQGYSYEQYF.

This clone was seen a few times. The J gene is TRBJ2-2, the V gene TRBV5-1; 9 bases agree with TRBD2. V shed 3 bases and J 2 bases; nucleotides not matched to a gene: 2. Germline-derived CDR1 and CDR2 are SGHRS and YFSETQ. The CDR3 spans 15 residues. This CDR3 is CASSSGLANTGELFF. The CDR3 nucleotides read TGCGCCAGCAGCTCGGGACTAGCAAACACCGGGGAGCTGTTTTTT.

CDR3 sequence: CASSGDTYEQYF. DNA of the CDR3: TGTGCCAGTAGCGGGGACACCTACGAGCAGTACTTC. The rearrangement links TRBV6-1 to TRBJ2-7; 8 nucleotides line up with TRBD2. Germline V gene data show CDR1 as MNHNS and CDR2 as SASEGT. V lost 9 bases, J lost 2 bases, and 3 bases stayed unmatched. The CDR3 runs to 12 residues.

This clone was observed a few times. CDR3 nucleotides: TGTGCCAGCAGCTTAGAAGCGGGAGCCTCCACAGATACGCAGTATTTT. Its translation is CASSLEAGASTDTQYF. The chain carries TRBV7-2 and TRBJ2-3, with 8 nucleotides matching TRBD2. With V trimmed by 1 base and J by 2 bases, 5 bases remained unmatched. The CDR3 has 16 amino acids. CDR1 is SGHTA, CDR2 FQGNSA, per germline. The full variable domain, rest sourced from reference TRBV7-2 and TRBJ2-3, is GAGVSQSPSNKVTEKGKDVELRCDPISGHTALYWYRQSLGQGLEFLIYFQGNSAPDKSGLPSDRFSAERTGGSVSTLTIQRTQQEDSAVYLCASSLEAGASTDTQYFGPGTRLTVL.

The V gene is TRBV4-2, the J gene TRBJ2-3, with D perhaps matching TRBD2 (6 bases). Germline V gene lookup returns CDR1 LGHNA and CDR2 YNFKEQ. V lost 4 bases and J lost 6, with 14 bases in between. The CDR3 runs 14 residues. The CDR3 sequence: CASSPGGPEDTQYF. CDR3 bases: TGTGCCAGCAGCCCAGGAGGGCCGGAGGATACGCAGTATTTT.

The chain combines TRBV21-1 with TRBJ1-4; no check of the table's D call, TRBD1, against the DNA was made. TRBV21-1 is a pseudogene locus. The CDR3 is made up of 18 amino acids. CDR3 amino acids: CASILRTGQLSINEKLFF. DNA of the CDR3: TGTGCCAGCATCTTACGGACAGGGCAACTCTCGATTAATGAAAAACTGTTTTTT.

This clone has a handful of counts. In DNA, the CDR3 is TGTGCCACCTCCCGAGGGGACTATGGCTACACCTTC. It specifies CATSRGDYGYTF. The chain employs TRBV28 and TRBJ1-2; D might be TRBD1 (5 bases). The CDR3 length is 12 residues. Germline-derived CDR1 and CDR2 are MDHEN and SYDVKM. Trimming cost V 10 bases and J 3 bases, with 12 bases left between them.

This clone was counted only a few times. V and J are TRBV7-9 and TRBJ2-1, with 8 bases aligning to TRBD2. The CDR3 covers 15 residues. Germline values: CDR1 SEHNR, CDR2 FQNEAQ (reference sequence). Trimming cost V 2 bases and J 4 bases; bases outside gene matches: 4. The chain's CDR3 is CASSLSAGVYNEQFF. DNA of the CDR3: TGTGCCAGCAGCTTATCAGCGGGAGTTTACAATGAGCAGTTCTTC.

This sequence joins TRBV7-8 and TRBJ2-7; D gene uncertain. V lost 4 bases, J lost 2 bases, and 15 bases lay in between. CDR3 length equals 15 residues. Germline V gives CDR1 SGHVS, CDR2 FQNEAQ. Here the CDR3 DNA reads TGTGCCAGCAGCTGGCCAGGTCCCGCGCCCTACGAGCAGTACTTC. Its protein is CASSWPGPAPYEQYF.

In this sample, this clone turned up once. The chain employs TRBV7-4 and TRBJ2-7; 9 bases are a match to TRBD2. This CDR3 is 14 amino acids long. With V trimmed by 1 base and J by 7 bases, 5 bases remained unmatched. Germline CDR1 and CDR2: SGHVT and SQSDAQ. CDR3 DNA sequence: TGTGCCAGCAGCTTAGGAAATAGCGGGAGAGAGCAGTACTTC. The encoded protein is CASSLGNSGREQYF.

The chain combines TRBV7-3 with TRBJ2-2; tentative D call: TRBD1 (6 bases). The CDR3 has 15 amino acids. V was trimmed by 5 bases and J by 1 base, leaving 11 bases between them. The germline V gene encodes CDR1 SGHTA and CDR2 FQGTGA. CDR3: CASSTGTLNTGELFF. In DNA form, the CDR3 reads TGTGCCAGCAGCACCGGGACACTGAACACCGGGGAGCTGTTTTTT.

This chain connects TRBV29-1 to TRBJ2-3; D gene ambiguous. CDR1 and CDR2 (germline): SQVTM, ANQGSEA. The CDR3 spans 14 residues. V was clipped by 6 bases and J by 2 bases, with 15 bases between them. CDR3 coding DNA: TGCAGCGTCCGAGCTATCGCCTACACAGATACGCAGTATTTT. This gives the protein CSVRAIAYTDTQYF.

The gene calls are TRBV18 and TRBJ1-4; TRBD1 agrees at 10 bases. After removal of 4 bases from V and 6 bases from J, the junction contained 5 bases not matched to a gene. Germline V gene lookup returns CDR1 KGHSH and CDR2 LQKENI. This CDR3 is 15 amino acids long. The CDR3 protein is CASSRSGTGDEKLFF. CDR3 coding DNA: TGTGCCAGCTCACGGTCCGGGACAGGGGATGAAAAACTGTTTTTT.

The rearrangement uses TRBV7-2 and TRBJ1-4; TRBD1 might be the D (5 bases). Per germline, CDR1 SGHTA and CDR2 FQGNSA. CDR3 length: 14 amino acids. Trimming cost V 1 base and J 8 bases, with 11 bases left between them. CDR3 bases: TGTGCCAGCAGCTTAGGTGGGGGATTCGAAAAACTGTTTTTT. Translation gives CASSLGGGFEKLFF.

V and J are TRBV7-9 and TRBJ2-1; a possible D gene is TRBD2 (6 bases). This CDR3 comprises 15 residues. CDR1 is SEHNR and CDR2 is FQNEAQ in the germline V gene (reference sequence). V gave up 7 bases and J gave up 0 bases, with 13 bases separating them. The DNA for the CDR3 is TGTGCCAGCAACAGCGGGTGGAGCTCCTACAATGAGCAGTTCTTC. Protein sequence: CASNSGWSSYNEQFF.

The chain employs TRBV19 and TRBJ1-5; TRBD1 matches 9 bases. Germline lookup yields CDR1 LNHDA and CDR2 SQIVND (reference sequence). The CDR3 has 18 residues. V lost 6 bases and J lost 2; bases outside the gene matches: 14. As DNA, the CDR3 is TGTGCCAGTAGGCGGACCGGGACAGGGTTTGTGGGCAATCAGCCCCAGCATTTT. Encoded protein: CASRRTGTGFVGNQPQHF.

Remarks on this clone: This sample includes further DNA sequences coding for the same CDR3. The chain has TRBV7-2 and TRBJ2-3, with D uncertain. From germline, CDR1 is SGHTA and CDR2 FQGNSA. The CDR3 runs 14 residues. The germline V and J ends were trimmed by 5 bases and 0 bases, with 9 bases remaining between them. In DNA, the CDR3 is TGTGCCAGCAGCCCCTCCCGGAGCACAGATACGCAGTATTTT. Amino acid sequence: CASSPSRSTDTQYF.

The chain recombines TRBV5-1 with TRBJ2-7; D is perhaps TRBD2 (7 bases). Trimming removed 5 bases from V and 5 bases from J, with 11 bases in between. CDR1 is SGHRS and CDR2 is YFSETQ in the germline V gene. This CDR3 has 12 residues. CDR3: CASSQGGDEQYF. In DNA form, the CDR3 reads TGCGCCAGCAGTCAAGGGGGGGACGAGCAGTACTTC.

The chain employs TRBV18 and TRBJ1-1, with D unresolved. Germline-derived CDR1 and CDR2 are KGHSH and LQKENI. The CDR3 sequence is 14 residues long. V gave up 4 bases and J gave up 1 base, with 10 bases separating them. CDR3 sequence: CASSHGLENTEAFF. The CDR3 bases are TGTGCCAGCTCACACGGACTCGAGAACACTGAAGCTTTCTTT.

The rearrangement links TRBV5-1 to TRBJ1-2; 8 bases are a match to TRBD1. The V gene end was trimmed by 0 bases and the J gene end by 8 bases; junction bases not matched to a gene: 9. Germline loops: CDR1 SGHRS, CDR2 YFSETQ. The CDR3 runs to 15 residues. Written as DNA, the CDR3 is TGCGCCAGCAGCTTGGTGGCCAGGGGGCCGCAAGGCTACACCTTC. Its protein product is CASSLVARGPQGYTF. Filled out from reference TRBV5-1 and TRBJ1-2, the complete variable domain reads KAGVTQTPRYLIKTRGQQVTLSCSPISGHRSVSWYQQTPGQGLQFLFEYFSETQRNKGNFPGRFSGRQFSNSRSEMNVSTLELGDSALYLCASSLVARGPQGYTFGSGTRLTVV.

The chain uses TRBV5-6 and TRBJ1-4, with TRBD1 identical over 9 bases. V gave up 4 bases and J gave up 8 bases; unmatched junction bases: 9. The CDR3 is made up of 15 amino acids. Germline CDR1 reads SGHDT; CDR2 reads YYEEEE. The CDR3 nucleotides are TGTGCCAGCAGCCGGATGGGACAGGGCGAGGAAAAACTGTTTTTT. It is translated as CASSRMGQGEEKLFF.

V and J are TRBV7-3 and TRBJ1-2; the D gene is possibly TRBD1 (5 bases). The germline gives CDR1 SGHTA, CDR2 FQGTGA. V was shortened by 2 bases and J by 6 bases, with 10 bases between the two germline ends. The length of the CDR3 is 13 residues. CDR3 DNA sequence: TGTGCCAGCAGCTTATTCTGGGGGGATGGCTACACCTTC. It is translated as CASSLFWGDGYTF. Based on the CDR3 plus reference TRBV7-3 and TRBJ1-2, the full variable domain is GAGVSQTPSNKVTEKGKYVELRCDPISGHTALYWYRQSLGQGPEFLIYFQGTGAADDSGLPNDRFFAVRPEGSVSTLKIQRTERGDSAVYLCASSLFWGDGYTFGSGTRLTVV.

The chain uses TRBV19 and TRBJ2-1, with a weak D call TRBD2 (5 bases). CDR1 LNHDA and CDR2 SQIVND come from the germline V gene (reference sequence). Trimming pared 5 bases from V and 3 bases from J, leaving 11 bases between. The CDR3 covers 14 residues. In nucleotides, the CDR3 is TGTGCCAGTAGTCAAAGGACTCGCTACAATGAGCAGTTCTTC. Its protein product is CASSQRTRYNEQFF.

This rearrangement joins TRBV5-1 to TRBJ2-7; 11 bases are shared with TRBD2. The length of the CDR3 is 15 residues. Germline V gene data show CDR1 as SGHRS and CDR2 as YFSETQ. Trimming cost V 3 bases and J 2 bases; bases outside gene matches: 4. CDR3: CASSSGTSGPYEQYF. The DNA for the CDR3 is TGCGCCAGCAGCTCCGGGACTAGCGGTCCCTACGAGCAGTACTTC.